This T cell receptor beta chain was identified during a study of T-cell memory formation after mild COVID-19. Study information: TCR clusters mostly belonged to single donors. General study points: Still unconfirmed is whether the second-wave clones peaking on day 37 recognized SARS-CoV-2. Pre-infection memory held some responding clones, suggesting pre-existing cross-reactive T cells responded. Clones contracting over day 15 to 85 were CD4/CD8 balanced, with later expanders leaning CD4+.

A remark on this clonotype: Its specificity is unknown.

The CDR3 runs 14 residues. Between the trimmed V and J ends, which lost 6 bases and 9 bases, there was a span of 15 bases. TCRdb re-derived calls from the 5' RACE reads in MiXCR, one entry per CDR3 protein. The repertoire holds more than 300,000 distinct CDR3 sequences, with about 20% as singletons. Sample: PBMCs or a T cell subset sorted from them (not recorded which). The gene calls are TRBV12-3 or TRBV12-4 and TRBJ1-6, with a possible D match to TRBD1 (6 bases). This TCR was recovered from a young man who had mild COVID-19 (a few samples of this study predate the infection). Cell type and time point are not known. The CDR3 region is CASSPDSLSSPLHF. The CDR3 coding sequence is TGTGCCAGCAGCCCGGACAGCCTTAGTTCACCCCTCCACTTT.